The 7 T cell receptor beta chains listed next were all sequenced from one sample in a study of T cells in Graves' hyperthyroidism and ophthalmopathy. The CDR3 regions of TCR beta were amplified from RNA transcripts. A set of HTBI primers served as the primers for a first-round RT-PCR of the TCR CDR3. TCRdb redid the calling of the multiplex PCR reads with MiXCR, one entry per CDR3 protein. The sample contains a few hundred thousand distinct CDR3 sequences, less than 25% of which appear only once. The sample comprised blood. These TCRs come from a man younger than 35 with Graves' hyperthyroidism.

The V gene is TRBV2, the J gene TRBJ1-6; 7 bases are shared with TRBD1. Germline CDR1 is SNHLY and CDR2 is FYNNEI. The CDR3 loop spans 13 amino acids. V trimming: 2 bases; J trimming: 9 bases; junction bases outside the gene matches: 1. The CDR3 nucleotides are TGTGCCAGCAGTGAACAGGGGGTTTCACCCCTCCACTTT. As protein: CASSEQGVSPLHF.

V usage is TRBV12-3 or TRBV12-4 and J usage is TRBJ2-7; TRBD2 agrees at 9 bases. V shed 7 bases, J shed 4 bases, and the junction held 2 bases outside the gene matches. CDR3 length: 12 amino acids. The CDR3 loop reads CASTSGMYEQYF. CDR3 coding DNA: TGTGCCAGCACTAGCGGGATGTACGAGCAGTACTTC.

The chain has TRBV6-1 and TRBJ1-5; no firm D call. Trimming shortened V by 7 bases and J by 3 bases, and 13 bases separated the two germline ends. Germline V gives CDR1 MNHNS, CDR2 SASEGT. The CDR3 covers 14 residues. As DNA, the CDR3 is TGTGCCAGCACCTACGGACCACTCAATCAGCCCCAGCATTTT. It codes for CASTYGPLNQPQHF.

This clonotype was detected a few times. The chain couples TRBV11-1 to TRBJ1-4; no definite D call. Germline CDR1 reads SGHAT; CDR2 reads FQDESV (reference sequence). This CDR3 region has 16 residues. Trimming took off 3 bases at V and 4 bases at J, with 15 bases between the two ends. The CDR3 sequence is CASSFSLGSLNEKLFF. The CDR3 coding sequence is TGTGCCAGCAGCTTTTCGCTGGGGTCGCTTAATGAAAAACTGTTTTTT.

In this sample, this clonotype turned up many times. This chain links TRBV27 with TRBJ2-7, with D unresolved. Trimming left V 2 bases short and J 3 bases short, with 8 bases between. Germline V gene sequence: CDR1 MNHEY, CDR2 SMNVEV (reference sequence). The CDR3 runs 13 residues. The CDR3 nucleotides are TGTGCCAGCAGTTTACGGCAGGACTACGAGCAGTACTTC. Encoded protein: CASSLRQDYEQYF.

This clonotype was seen a few times. This chain joins TRBV12-3 or TRBV12-4 and TRBJ2-7, with 8 positions matching TRBD2. This CDR3 contains 14 residues. V lost 3 bases and J lost 3; bases outside the gene matches: 4. The DNA for the CDR3 is TGTGCCAGCAGTTTGGGACTAGGATTCTACGAGCAGTACTTC. Translated, it gives CASSLGLGFYEQYF.

The V call is TRBV7-8, the J call TRBJ1-1, with no clear D. The ends were cut back, 5 bases at V and 1 base at J, with 14 bases in the middle. CDR3 size: 15 residues. Germline lookup yields CDR1 SGHVS and CDR2 FQNEAQ. The CDR3 DNA sequence: TGTGCCAGCAGCCCCCTGGTTGTCGGGAACACTGAAGCTTTCTTT. Its protein is CASSPLVVGNTEAFF.